This T cell receptor beta chain was sequenced in a study of blood T cell repertoires in COVID-19 (dated by TCRdb to 2020 to 2021). Some background on the complete study: Samples from collaborators originated in the United States, Italy and Spain and spanned both the acute and convalescent phases of COVID-19. The dataset comprised deeply sampled blood TCRbeta repertoires from subjects exposed to, actively infected with, or recovered from COVID-19. The repertoires were released in a freely available public database meant as a resource for research on the immune response to SARS-CoV-2. The prospective study material was composed of cDNA or gDNA derived from T cells, B-cell-depleted T cells, or PBMCs. The samples were drawn from two sources: the first 160 participants of the ongoing ImmuneRACE study, and approximately 1,300 subjects contributed by 6 global collaborators. A de-identified subject ID, COVID-19 status, age in years and sex were almost always included in the sample metadata. HLA class I and class II types, where available, came from metadata supplied by the sample provider rather than from assay-based typing. What the study reported, not specific to this receptor: How much clinical and demographic metadata was included differed by source and by participant, and the metadata was provided uncurated.

Inclusive of the bounding cysteine and phenylalanine, the CDR3 is 16 residues long. Of the read, only the CDR3 DNA is kept; its 48 bases are in frame from base 1. V and J are truncated by 0 bases and 6 bases respectively, leaving an intervening sequence of 15 bases. As encoded in the germline V gene, CDR1 is KGHSH while CDR2 is LQKENI. Collaborating institutions collected whole blood in K2EDTA tubes following their own protocols. Collaborator samples were shipped for TCRbeta analysis as frozen whole blood, isolated PBMCs, or DNA extracted from either sample type. TCRbeta CDR3 regions were amplified from genomic DNA by means of the immunoSEQ Assay, a bias-controlled multiplex PCR. Per the original workflow: The number of nucleated cells in each sample was estimated from the amplification of reference gene primers within the assay. To quantify the absolute abundance of each unique TCRbeta CDR3 rearrangement, sequence reads were collapsed and filtered. Productive Simpson clonality was computed per sample as the square root of Simpson's diversity index over productive rearrangements. Held by TCRdb, this immuneACCESS table contains in-frame sequences only and omits some clones. Under half of the omission traces to an unresolved V gene where checked; the cause of the rest is unknown. That table furnishes V, J and clone size, whereas the DNA furnished D and trimming. The sample yields some 340,000 clones; around four fifths were counted once. The ten largest clones add up to 2.5% to 3% of the sample.

In regard to this clone: The antigen it recognizes is unknown. Per-nucleotide qualities are absent, and no much larger clonotype sits a single base away.

The source material was peripheral blood. The chain is made from TRBV18 and TRBJ1-5, with the D gene uncertain. The sequence derives from a man younger than 45 with active or convalescent COVID-19. The DNA sequence reads TGTGCCAGCTCACCACCAGGCAGGTTGGTCGGTCAGCCCCAGCATTTT. Translated, this gives CASSPPGRLVGQPQHF.